These 8 T cell receptor beta chains share one sample of origin, sequenced in a study of T cell repertoires in cytomegalovirus infection. TCRdb passed the reads through MiXCR, listing each CDR3 protein once. The sample shows roughly 570,000 distinct CDR3 sequences, 35% to 50% of them seen only once. The antigens of these receptors remain unknown. This material consisted of cultured PBMCs, taken from culture after CMV antigen stimulation. These TCRs come from a human donor in good health (CMV status not recorded). Some clones in this sample may be carry-over from other donors' samples.

The genes are TRBV7-6 and TRBJ2-5; TRBD1 is a possible D gene (6 bases). Trimming took 5 bases from V and 3 from J, leaving 22 bases between them. The CDR3 consists of 17 residues. Germline V lookup: CDR1 SGHVS, CDR2 FNYEAQ. DNA for the CDR3: TGTGCCAGCAGCCCCCCCGACTGGATATCAGGGGAAGAGACCCAGTACTTC. It encodes CASSPPDWISGEETQYF.

This clonotype was observed a handful of times. CDR3 loop: CASSPIFGEQFF. The CDR3, as DNA: TGTGCCAGCAGTCCTATCTTCGGTGAGCAGTTCTTC. The J gene is TRBJ2-1, the V gene TRBV12-3 or TRBV12-4; D is ambiguous. Trimming removed 5 bases from V and 9 bases from J, with 11 bases in between. This CDR3 comprises 12 residues.

V and J are TRBV3-1 and TRBJ1-1, with no clear D. This CDR3 has 12 amino acids. The V gene's germline CDR1 is LGHDT and CDR2 YNNKEL (reference sequence). The V and J ends lost 5 bases and 11 bases respectively, with 15 bases between them. The CDR3 loop reads CASSSGPEEAFF. CDR3 bases: TGTGCCAGCAGCTCTGGCCCCGAGGAGGCTTTCTTT.

The J gene is TRBJ2-3, the V gene TRBV7-2, with TRBD2 matching over 8 bases. The CDR3 has 15 amino acids. V dropped 5 bases and J dropped 1; count of bases not matched to a gene: 5. Germline V lookup: CDR1 SGHTA, CDR2 FQGNSA. The CDR3 DNA follows: TGTGCCAGCAGCGGCAATAGCGGGGGCACAGATACGCAGTATTTT. It translates to CASSGNSGGTDTQYF.

This clonotype appeared once. This rearrangement joins TRBV4-1 to TRBJ2-1, with D unresolved. Trimming took off 1 base at V and 4 bases at J, with 14 bases between the two ends. The germline V gene encodes CDR1 MGHRA and CDR2 YSYEKL. The CDR3 has 16 residues. The CDR3 loop is CASSQGERRAYNEQFF. Written as DNA, the CDR3 is TGCGCCAGCAGCCAAGGGGAACGACGGGCATACAATGAGCAGTTCTTC.

The chain recombines TRBV11-2 with TRBJ2-1; no definite D call. V shed 5 bases and J shed 0 bases, with 14 bases lying between them. Looked up from germline, CDR1 is SGHAT and CDR2 is FQNNGV. The CDR3 spans 16 residues. The CDR3 loop reads CASSPLTRLSYNEQFF. CDR3 DNA sequence: TGTGCCAGCAGCCCGCTGACCCGCCTCTCCTACAATGAGCAGTTCTTC. Based on the CDR3 plus reference TRBV11-2 and TRBJ2-1, the full variable domain is EAGVAQSPRYKIIEKRQSVAFWCNPISGHATLYWYQQILGQGPKLLIQFQNNGVVDDSQLPKDRFSAERLKGVDSTLKIQPAKLEDSAVYLCASSPLTRLSYNEQFFGPGTRLTVL.

The genes are TRBV6-1 and TRBJ2-6, with TRBD2 identical over 14 bases. The CDR3 has 18 residues. The V segment lost 5 bases and the J segment 2 bases; nucleotides outside the gene matches: 5. Germline V CDR1 and CDR2: MNHNS, SASEGT. The CDR3 nucleotides read TGTGCCAGCAGTCCCGGGACTAGCGGGGGAGCTGGGGCCAACGTCCTGACTTTC. Translating gives CASSPGTSGGAGANVLTF.

The gene calls are TRBV12-3 or TRBV12-4 and TRBJ2-3; the D gene is possibly TRBD2 (5 bases). This CDR3 contains 14 residues. V shed 3 bases and J shed 5 bases, with 12 bases lying between them. The CDR3 sequence is CASSFSTGRDTQYF. CDR3 bases: TGTGCCAGCAGTTTCAGCACGGGGAGAGATACGCAGTATTTT.